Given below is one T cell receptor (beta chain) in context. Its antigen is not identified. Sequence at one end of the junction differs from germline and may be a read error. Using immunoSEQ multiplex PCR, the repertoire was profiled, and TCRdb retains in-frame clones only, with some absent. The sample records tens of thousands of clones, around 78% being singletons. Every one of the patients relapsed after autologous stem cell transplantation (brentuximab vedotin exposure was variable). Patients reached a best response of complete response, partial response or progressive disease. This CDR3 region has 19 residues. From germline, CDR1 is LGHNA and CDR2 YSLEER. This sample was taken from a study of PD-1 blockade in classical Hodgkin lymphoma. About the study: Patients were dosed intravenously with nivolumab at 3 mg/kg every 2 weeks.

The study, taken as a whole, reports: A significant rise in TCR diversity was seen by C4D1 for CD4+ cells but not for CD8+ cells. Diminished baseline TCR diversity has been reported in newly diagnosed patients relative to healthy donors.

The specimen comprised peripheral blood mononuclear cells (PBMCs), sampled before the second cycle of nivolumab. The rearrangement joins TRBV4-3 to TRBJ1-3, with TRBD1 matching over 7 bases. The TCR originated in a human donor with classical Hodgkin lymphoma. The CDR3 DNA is TGCGCCAGCAGCCAAGGGGACAGATTACTCGCTTTCTCTGGAAACACCACATATTTT. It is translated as CASSQGDRLLAFSGNTTYF.